The 26 T cell receptor beta chains in this list originate from one sample, sequenced in a study of shared clonotypes between healthy human individuals. Data came from immunoSEQ multiplex PCR; TCRdb stores just in-frame clones and leaves some out. Of approximately 1.4 million clones in the sample, 98% were seen once. The material sequenced was naive CD4+ T cells sorted from blood. The subset is: CD45RA+ positively selected. All receptors come from a man aged 25-45 years in good health.

V gene TRBV5-8 combines with J gene TRBJ1-4; D call uncertain. V shed 5 bases and J shed 16 bases, with 27 bases lying between them. The CDR3 totals 15 residues. Germline loops: CDR1 SGHTS, CDR2 YDEGEE. The DNA for the CDR3 is TGTGCCAGCAGACGAATGATCCCCCCCTATGCGGACTGGTTTTTT. The encoded protein is CASRRMIPPYADWFF.

The J gene is TRBJ2-3, the V gene TRBV5-1; no firm D call. Germline lookup yields CDR1 SGHRS and CDR2 YFSETQ. The CDR3 sequence is 14 residues long. Trimming shortened V by 7 bases and J by 1 base, and 13 bases separated the two germline ends. CDR3 nucleotides: TGCGCCAGCGGCCGCGGAGTGGGCACAGATACGCAGTATTTT. It is translated as CASGRGVGTDTQYF.

The rearrangement joins TRBV28 to TRBJ2-7, with D unclear. The V gene lost 4 bases and the J gene lost 4 bases, with 8 bases spanning the gap. The germline V gene has CDR1 MDHEN and CDR2 SYDVKM. This CDR3 has 12 amino acids. The CDR3, as DNA: TGTGCCAGCAGTTCCACAGCTTACGAGCAGTACTTC. Translation gives CASSSTAYEQYF.

The chain joins TRBV2 to TRBJ1-1, with D perhaps matching TRBD1 (6 bases). Per germline, CDR1 SNHLY and CDR2 FYNNEI. Trimming took off 6 bases at V and 4 bases at J, with 12 bases between the two ends. The CDR3 has 13 amino acids. CDR3 sequence reads: CASSSGTSTEAFF. The CDR3 nucleotides read TGTGCCAGCAGCTCCGGGACATCCACTGAAGCTTTCTTT.

This chain connects TRBV7-2 to TRBJ2-7, with TRBD2 matching 9 bases. Germline values: CDR1 SGHTA, CDR2 FQGNSA. With 5 bases clipped from V and 5 bases from J, the junction kept 10 bases outside the gene matches. The CDR3 sequence is 15 residues long. CDR3 residues: CASSTDSGSDDEQYF. CDR3 nucleotide sequence: TGTGCCAGCAGCACAGATAGCGGGAGTGACGACGAGCAGTACTTC.

The chain links TRBV11-3 to TRBJ2-7; no reliable D call. Germline V gives CDR1 SGHNT, CDR2 YENEEA. The CDR3 loop spans 13 amino acids. The V end lost 0 bases, the J end lost 1 base, and 4 bases lay between the germline ends. The CDR3 DNA is TGTGCCAGCAGCTTAGACTATTCCTACGAGCAGTACTTC. Translation gives CASSLDYSYEQYF. The full variable domain, its missing parts supplied by reference TRBV11-3 and TRBJ2-7, is EAGVVQSPRYKIIEKKQPVAFWCNPISGHNTLYWYLQNLGQGPELLIRYENEEAVDDSQLPKDRFSAERLKGVDSTLKIQPAELGDSAVYLCASSLDYSYEQYFGPGTRLTVT.

The V call is TRBV11-2, the J call TRBJ1-1; D uncertain. This CDR3 comprises 11 residues. The ends were cut back, 1 base at V and 11 bases at J, with 8 bases in the middle. Germline assignment: CDR1 SGHAT and CDR2 FQNNGV. The CDR3 reads CASSLALEAFF. The DNA of the CDR3 is TGTGCCAGCAGCTTAGCCCTGGAGGCTTTCTTT.

The gene calls are TRBV5-6 and TRBJ2-5; D perhaps matches TRBD2 (5 bases). The CDR3 runs 16 residues. Deletions cut 0 bases from V and 0 bases from J, with 12 bases between. Looked up from germline, CDR1 is SGHDT and CDR2 is YYEEEE. The CDR3 bases are TGTGCCAGCAGCTTGGGGCACGGGAACTACCAAGAGACCCAGTACTTC. It translates to CASSLGHGNYQETQYF.

Of note for this clone: The same CDR3 is also encoded by other DNA sequences in this sample. The chain combines TRBV5-4 with TRBJ2-1, with TRBD2 matching over 14 bases. Germline CDR1 is SGHNT and CDR2 is YYREEE (reference sequence). The V gene end was trimmed by 4 bases and the J gene end by 6 bases; junction bases not matched to a gene: 3. The length of the CDR3 is 15 residues. This chain's CDR3 is CASSLGLAGVNEQFF. For the CDR3, the DNA is TGTGCCAGCAGCCTGGGACTAGCGGGAGTCAATGAGCAGTTCTTC.

The genes are TRBV19 and TRBJ2-7, with a weak D call TRBD2 (6 bases). Germline lookup yields CDR1 LNHDA and CDR2 SQIVND (reference sequence). The V end lost 5 bases, the J end lost 3 bases, and 14 bases lay between the germline ends. This CDR3 has 14 amino acids. The CDR3 sequence: CASSVPGLDYEQYF. CDR3 sequence (DNA): TGTGCCAGTAGTGTCCCGGGACTCGACTACGAGCAGTACTTC.

V and J are TRBV9 and TRBJ2-1, with D hard to call. Trimming stripped 0 bases from V and 9 bases from J, with 10 bases between. Per germline, CDR1 SGDLS and CDR2 YYNGEE. The CDR3 contains 13 residues. The CDR3 here is CASSVGAWGEQFF. CDR3 nucleotides: TGTGCCAGCAGCGTAGGGGCATGGGGTGAGCAGTTCTTC.

The chain couples TRBV28 to TRBJ2-1, with D perhaps matching TRBD1 or TRBD2 (5 bases each). The V gene lost 11 bases and the J gene lost 8 bases, with 16 bases spanning the gap. The CDR3 totals 12 residues. In germline, CDR1 is MDHEN, CDR2 SYDVKM. The CDR3 reads CAVRDLDDEQFF. The CDR3 nucleotides read TGTGCCGTCCGGGACCTGGACGATGAGCAGTTCTTC.

The chain is built from TRBV18 and TRBJ1-5, with 10 positions matching TRBD1. V was clipped by 3 bases and J by 5 bases; unmatched bases: 7. The CDR3 is 16 amino acids. The germline V gene has CDR1 KGHSH and CDR2 LQKENI. CDR3 loop: CASSPGTGALDQPQHF. The CDR3 DNA reads as TGTGCCAGCTCACCGGGGACAGGGGCGCTTGATCAGCCCCAGCATTTT.

This clone was seen only a few times. This chain joins TRBV7-9 and TRBJ2-1; tentative D call: TRBD2 (5 bases). V lost 5 bases, J lost 16 bases, and 9 bases lay in between. The CDR3 extends over 9 amino acids. Germline V CDR1 and CDR2: SEHNR, FQNEAQ (reference sequence). The CDR3 DNA reads TGTGCCAGCAGCCACCTAGCCTTCTTC. Residues: CASSHLAFF.

The chain has TRBV11-2 and TRBJ2-5; 7 positions agree with TRBD2. The CDR3 covers 18 residues. Per the germline V gene, CDR1 is SGHAT and CDR2 is FQNNGV. Trimming took 2 bases from V and 7 from J; bases not matched to a gene: 19. The CDR3 DNA sequence: TGTGCCAGCAGCTTACGGTCTAGCGGTAGAACTTTTGAAGGGACCCAGTACTTC. Its protein product is CASSLRSSGRTFEGTQYF.

This clone has a handful of counts. This chain links TRBV5-1 with TRBJ2-2; either TRBD1 or TRBD2 may supply D (6 bases each). Germline values: CDR1 SGHRS, CDR2 YFSETQ. V lost 0 bases to trimming and J lost 6 bases, with 12 bases between them. This CDR3 has 15 residues. CDR3 loop: CASSLGGASSGELFF. DNA for the CDR3: TGCGCCAGCAGCTTGGGGGGGGCGAGTTCCGGGGAGCTGTTTTTT. The full variable domain, rest sourced from reference TRBV5-1 and TRBJ2-2, is KAGVTQTPRYLIKTRGQQVTLSCSPISGHRSVSWYQQTPGQGLQFLFEYFSETQRNKGNFPGRFSGRQFSNSRSEMNVSTLELGDSALYLCASSLGGASSGELFFGEGSRLTVL.

The chain uses TRBV28 and TRBJ2-7; D may be TRBD1 (5 bases). The CDR3 extends over 15 amino acids. Per germline, CDR1 MDHEN and CDR2 SYDVKM. The germline V and J ends were trimmed by 5 bases and 0 bases, with 14 bases remaining between them. The CDR3 DNA is TGTGCCAGCAGTGACACAGGATACAGCTCCTACGAGCAGTACTTC. This encodes CASSDTGYSSYEQYF.

The DNA for the CDR3 is TGTGCCAGCAGCCAAGCGACAGTAAAGACCCAGTACTTC. Protein product: CASSQATVKTQYF. V and J are TRBV11-2 and TRBJ2-5; D might be TRBD1 (5 bases). Germline V gene lookup returns CDR1 SGHAT and CDR2 FQNNGV. Trimming removed 5 bases from V and 6 bases from J, with 13 bases in between. The length of the CDR3 is 13 residues. The full variable domain, its missing parts supplied by reference TRBV11-2 and TRBJ2-5, is EAGVAQSPRYKIIEKRQSVAFWCNPISGHATLYWYQQILGQGPKLLIQFQNNGVVDDSQLPKDRFSAERLKGVDSTLKIQPAKLEDSAVYLCASSQATVKTQYFGPGTRLLVL.

The chain is built from TRBV10-3 and TRBJ2-7, with 9 bases identical to TRBD2. This CDR3 comprises 14 residues. Trimming at V came to 8 bases and at J to 5 bases, leaving 10 bases not matched to a gene. From germline, CDR1 is ENHRY and CDR2 SYGVKD. CDR3 residues: CAIRSGSDFHEQYF. CDR3 nucleotides: TGTGCCATCCGTAGCGGGAGCGATTTCCACGAGCAGTACTTC.

The rearrangement links TRBV29-1 to TRBJ2-5; D is unresolved. CDR1 and CDR2 (germline): SQVTM, ANQGSEA. This CDR3 is 13 amino acids long. The V end was cut by 4 bases, the J end by 0 bases, with 9 bases between. CDR3 nucleotide sequence: TGCAGCGTTGCTCGGTCAGACCAAGAGACCCAGTACTTC. Translating gives CSVARSDQETQYF.

The rearrangement links TRBV6-5 to TRBJ1-3; no clear D gene. Germline assignment: CDR1 MNHEY and CDR2 SVGAGI. The V end was cut by 7 bases, the J end by 0 bases, with 10 bases between. The CDR3 length is 14 residues. The CDR3 is CASTKGSSGNTIYF. For the CDR3, the DNA is TGTGCCAGCACCAAAGGGAGCTCTGGAAACACCATATATTTT.

The gene calls are TRBV10-1 and TRBJ2-3; D not certain. The CDR3 contains 16 residues. Deletions cut 4 bases from V and 1 base from J, with 15 bases between. The germline gives CDR1 WNHNN, CDR2 SYGVQD (reference sequence). The CDR3 protein is CASSGGRNAGTDTQYF. In DNA, the CDR3 is TGCGCCAGCAGTGGGGGTAGGAACGCGGGCACAGATACGCAGTATTTT.

This clone was detected once. The same CDR3 arises from other DNA sequences in this sample as well. V usage is TRBV7-8 and J usage is TRBJ2-1, with 12 bases matching TRBD2. V was pared by 1 base and J by 3 bases, with 1 base of the junction left unmatched. Germline assignment: CDR1 SGHVS and CDR2 FQNEAQ. This CDR3 has 16 amino acids. This chain's CDR3 is CASSLGLAGVYNEQFF. The CDR3, as DNA: TGTGCCAGCAGCTTAGGACTAGCGGGAGTCTACAATGAGCAGTTCTTC.

The J gene is TRBJ1-4, the V gene TRBV5-1; possible D gene TRBD1, 6 bases. V was pared by 7 bases and J by 4 bases, with 14 bases between. CDR3 size: 14 residues. CDR1 and CDR2 from the germline V gene are SGHRS and YFSETQ. The CDR3 coding sequence is TGCGCCAGCGGGAGAGGACAGATTAATGAAAAACTGTTTTTT. It codes for CASGRGQINEKLFF.

CDR3 bases: TGTGCCAGCAATGCAGGTCTACAGCCCCAGCATTTT. This codes for CASNAGLQPQHF. The chain is built from TRBV6-1 and TRBJ1-5, with D unclear. Germline V lookup: CDR1 MNHNS, CDR2 SASEGT. The V end lost 7 bases, the J end lost 7 bases, and 11 bases lay between the germline ends. The CDR3 is 12 residues long.

The CDR3 DNA reads TGTGCCAGCTCACCACCGTTGACCGATTCCTACAATGAGCAGTTCTTC. This gives the protein CASSPPLTDSYNEQFF. The chain joins TRBV18 to TRBJ2-1, with no clear D. With 0 bases removed from V and 1 base from J, the gap between germline ends came to 10 bases. The CDR3 contains 16 residues. CDR1 and CDR2 from the germline V gene are KGHSH and LQKENI.